Shown below are 3 T cell receptor beta chains from a single sample sequenced in a study of blood T cell repertoires in COVID-19. The assay was immunoSEQ multiplex PCR, and TCRdb's table has in-frame clones only and misses some. This sample yields about 99,000 clones, of which around 87% are seen a single time; approximately 15% belongs to the top ten. Sequencing was performed on peripheral blood. These receptor sequences come from a man aged 45-65 years with acute or convalescent COVID-19.

This clone showed up just once. The V and J genes are TRBV28 and TRBJ1-1; tentative D call: TRBD1 (5 bases). V was trimmed by 4 bases and J by 1 base, leaving 7 bases between them. CDR1 is MDHEN, CDR2 SYDVKM, per germline. The length of the CDR3 is 13 residues. CDR3 sequence: CASSSQGNTEAFF. In nucleotides, the CDR3 is TGTGCCAGCAGTTCCCAGGGGAACACTGAAGCTTTCTTT.

V gene TRBV18 combines with J gene TRBJ2-1, with D unresolved. Germline CDR1 KGHSH, CDR2 LQKENI. The CDR3 contains 13 residues. V was trimmed by 2 bases and J by 5 bases, leaving 7 bases between them. CDR3 in DNA: TGTGCCAGCTCACCAGGGCTCAACAATGAGCAGTTCTTC. It translates to CASSPGLNNEQFF. The whole variable domain, filled in from reference TRBV18 and TRBJ2-1, reads NAGVMQNPRHLVRRRGQEARLRCSPMKGHSHVYWYRQLPEEGLKFMVYLQKENIIDESGMPKERFSAEFPKEGPSILRIQQVVRGDSAAYFCASSPGLNNEQFFGPGTRLTVL.

Turning to this clone: An end of the junction differs from the germline gene, which may be a read error. The chain couples TRBV7-9 to TRBJ2-3; D gene unclear. The CDR3 covers 11 residues. The germline V gene encodes CDR1 SEHNR and CDR2 FQNEAQ (reference sequence). CDR3 residues: CASSLAETQYF. CDR3 bases: TGTGCCAGCAGCTTAGCAGAGACGCAGTATTTT. Supplemented by reference TRBV7-9 and TRBJ2-3, the full variable domain reads DTGVSQNPRHKITKRGQNVTFRCDPISEHNRLYWYRQTLGQGPEFLTYFQNEAQLEKSRLLSDRFSAERPKGSFSTLEIQRTEQGDSAMYLCASSLAETQYFGPGTRLTVL.